The T cell receptor beta chain described here comes from a study of blood T cell repertoires in COVID-19. Background on the study: Spain, Italy and the United States supplied samples that represented acute and convalescent COVID-19. Sample material is recorded as cDNA or gDNA derived from T cells, B-cell-depleted T cells, or PBMCs.

During active infection, Seattle patients enrolled and were then monitored through disease. The authors' processing: Reference gene primer amplification gave estimated nucleated cell counts. Profiled with immunoSEQ multiplex PCR; TCRdb holds only in-frame clones, not every one. The V and J calls and the clone size are those of that table, but D and trimming were determined from the DNA. The data hold 300,000 to 350,000 clones, with around 86% observed a single time. The CDR3 covers 12 residues. From germline, CDR1 is SQVTM and CDR2 ANQGSEA. Trimming stripped 7 bases from V and 1 base from J, with 9 bases between.

The rearrangement uses TRBV29-1 and TRBJ2-3; D remains ambiguous. Sample: peripheral blood. This sequence originates from a woman in her 50s with COVID-19, enrolled during active disease. This chain's CDR3 is CSATRGTDTQYF. The DNA of the CDR3 is TGCAGCGCTACCCGCGGCACAGATACGCAGTATTTT.